The clone carrying this T cell receptor (beta chain) came up once. This CDR3 is 14 amino acids long. J gave up 8 bases and V 2 bases, and 7 bases lay outside the gene matches. Germline V gene sequence: CDR1 MNHEY, CDR2 SVGAGI. In the original analysis: Amplification from reference gene primers served as the basis for estimated nucleated cell counts. Here immunoSEQ multiplex PCR was the method, and the copy in TCRdb shows in-frame clones only, minus some. V and J calls plus clone size are reproduced from that table; the DNA served to infer D and trimming. Found here are 150,000 to 200,000 clones, about 90% of them singletons; the top ten hold over 9.5%. This entry is derived from a study of blood T cell repertoires in COVID-19. In Seattle, patients joined the study during active infection and were tracked longitudinally.

The chain carries TRBV6-5 and TRBJ1-2; 8 positions match TRBD1. The receptor was derived from a woman aged 55-70 years with COVID-19, enrolled during active disease. Sequencing was done on a sample of peripheral blood. The CDR3 loop reads CASSYLGQDRGYTF. The CDR3, as DNA: TGTGCCAGCAGTTACCTGGGACAGGATAGGGGCTACACCTTC.